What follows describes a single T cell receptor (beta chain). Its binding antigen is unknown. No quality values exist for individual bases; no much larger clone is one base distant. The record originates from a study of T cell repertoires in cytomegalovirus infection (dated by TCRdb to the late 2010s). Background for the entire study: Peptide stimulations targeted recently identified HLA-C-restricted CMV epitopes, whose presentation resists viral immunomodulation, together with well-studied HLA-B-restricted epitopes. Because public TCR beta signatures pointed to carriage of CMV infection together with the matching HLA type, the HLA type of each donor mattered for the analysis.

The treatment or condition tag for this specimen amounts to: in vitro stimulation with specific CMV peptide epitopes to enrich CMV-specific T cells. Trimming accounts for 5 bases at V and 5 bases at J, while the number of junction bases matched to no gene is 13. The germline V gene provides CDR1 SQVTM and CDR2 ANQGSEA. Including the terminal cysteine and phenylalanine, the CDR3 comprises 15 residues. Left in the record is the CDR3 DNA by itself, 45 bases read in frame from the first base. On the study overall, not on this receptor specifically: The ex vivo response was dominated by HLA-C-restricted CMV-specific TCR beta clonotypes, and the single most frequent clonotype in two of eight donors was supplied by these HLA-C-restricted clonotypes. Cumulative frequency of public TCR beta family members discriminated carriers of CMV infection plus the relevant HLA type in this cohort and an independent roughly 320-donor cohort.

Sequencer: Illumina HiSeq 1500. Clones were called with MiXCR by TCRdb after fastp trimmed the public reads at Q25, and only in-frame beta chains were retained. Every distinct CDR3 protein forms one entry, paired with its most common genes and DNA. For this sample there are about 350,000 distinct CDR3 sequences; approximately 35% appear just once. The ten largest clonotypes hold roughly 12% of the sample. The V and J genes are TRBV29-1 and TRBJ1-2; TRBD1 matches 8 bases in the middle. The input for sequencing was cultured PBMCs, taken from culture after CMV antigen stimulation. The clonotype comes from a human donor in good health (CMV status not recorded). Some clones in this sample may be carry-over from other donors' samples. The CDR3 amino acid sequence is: CSVISGTGLGYGYTF. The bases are TGCAGCGTTATCTCCGGGACAGGTCTCGGGTATGGCTACACCTTC.